The 9 T cell receptor beta chains given below trace back to one sample, sequenced in a study of shared clonotypes between healthy human individuals. The assay was immunoSEQ multiplex PCR, and TCRdb's table has in-frame clones only and misses some. The table has roughly 890,000 clones, 90% to 95% seen once. Naivety among CD8 cells was defined by CD45RO negativity and positive CCR7 selection, thereby excluding terminally differentiated effector memory CD45RA+ cells. The specimen was naive CD8+ T cells sorted from blood. The receptors shown here come from a man younger than 40 in good health.

This chain joins TRBV27 and TRBJ2-1; perhaps TRBD2 as D (5 bases). The CDR3 length is 14 residues. Trimming removed 5 bases at V and 9 bases at J, with 17 bases between. Germline V gene sequence: CDR1 MNHEY, CDR2 SMNVEV (reference sequence). This CDR3 is CASSLPSGGGEQFF. The CDR3 region has the DNA TGTGCCAGCAGTCTGCCGAGCGGCGGCGGTGAGCAGTTCTTC.

The V call is TRBV27, the J call TRBJ1-5; no definite D call. This CDR3 region has 14 residues. V lost 2 bases and J 5 bases, leaving 10 bases between the germline ends. CDR1 MNHEY and CDR2 SMNVEV come from the germline V gene (reference sequence). CDR3 sequence reads: CASSLPGRHQPQHF. The CDR3 DNA sequence: TGTGCCAGCAGTTTACCCGGCAGGCATCAGCCCCAGCATTTT.

V and J are TRBV4-1 and TRBJ2-1, with D unclear. Trimming removed 1 base from V and 0 bases from J, with 10 bases in between. Germline lookup yields CDR1 MGHRA and CDR2 YSYEKL. The CDR3 length is 16 residues. The CDR3 here is CASSQVLDISYNEQFF. CDR3 DNA: TGCGCCAGCAGCCAAGTTCTAGATATCTCCTACAATGAGCAGTTCTTC.

This clone came up once. The J gene is TRBJ2-1, the V gene TRBV7-3; D gene ambiguous. Germline V gene data show CDR1 as SGHTA and CDR2 as FQGTGA. Trimming took off 5 bases at V and 4 bases at J, with 15 bases between the two ends. This CDR3 has 15 residues. As DNA, the CDR3 is TGTGCCAGCAGCCCCGATTTAGCACCTTACAATGAGCAGTTCTTC. This encodes CASSPDLAPYNEQFF. The full variable domain, completed using reference TRBV7-3 and TRBJ2-1, is GAGVSQTPSNKVTEKGKYVELRCDPISGHTALYWYRQSLGQGPEFLIYFQGTGAADDSGLPNDRFFAVRPEGSVSTLKIQRTERGDSAVYLCASSPDLAPYNEQFFGPGTRLTVL.

This clone was observed a single time. The chain uses TRBV7-6 and TRBJ1-1, with a weak D call TRBD1 (6 bases). The germline V gene encodes CDR1 SGHVS and CDR2 FNYEAQ. CDR3 length: 13 residues. Between the trimmed V and J ends, which lost 8 bases and 5 bases, there was a span of 15 bases. This chain's CDR3 is CASSVGGRTEAFF. The CDR3 DNA reads TGTGCCAGCTCCGTAGGGGGGCGGACTGAAGCTTTCTTT.

The rearrangement links TRBV29-1 to TRBJ1-2; 9 bases are shared with TRBD1. CDR3 length: 14 amino acids. V lost 5 bases to trimming and J lost 0 bases; unmatched junction nucleotides: 4. Germline CDR1 and CDR2: SQVTM and ANQGSEA. CDR3 residues: CSVYTGGSNYGYTF. CDR3 in DNA: TGCAGCGTTTACACAGGGGGCTCTAACTATGGCTACACCTTC.

The chain joins TRBV7-9 to TRBJ1-4; TRBD1 aligns across 9 bases. The CDR3 has 18 residues. The germline gives CDR1 SEHNR, CDR2 FQNEAQ (reference sequence). Germline trimming cut 4 bases from V and 8 bases from J; bases unmatched to any gene: 17. The CDR3, as DNA: TGTGCCAGCAGCTCACCGGGACAGGGATCGGTGGGATGGGAAAAACTGTTTTTT. It yields the protein CASSSPGQGSVGWEKLFF.

CDR3 residues: CASSLFRGRGYNEQFF. CDR3 DNA sequence: TGTGCCAGCAGCTTATTTCGGGGTCGGGGATACAATGAGCAGTTCTTC. This chain uses TRBV7-9 with TRBJ2-1; D perhaps matches TRBD2 (5 bases). The ends were cut back, 2 bases at V and 4 bases at J, with 15 bases in the middle. There are 16 residues in the CDR3. Germline lookup yields CDR1 SEHNR and CDR2 FQNEAQ (reference sequence).

Comments on this clone: Additional DNA sequences in this sample encode the identical CDR3. The chain links TRBV19 to TRBJ2-1; no definite D call. This CDR3 has 12 amino acids. Between the trimmed V and J ends, which lost 5 bases and 2 bases, there was a span of 4 bases. CDR1 is LNHDA, CDR2 SQIVND, per germline (reference sequence). Here the CDR3 DNA reads TGTGCCAGTAGTGGTGCCTACAATGAGCAGTTCTTC. It encodes CASSGAYNEQFF.